The 8 T cell receptor beta chains below all came from one sample that was sequenced in a study of blood T cell repertoires in COVID-19. Profiling relied on immunoSEQ multiplex PCR, and the TCRdb table lists in-frame clones only, not all of them. The top ten clones hold 0.88% of a sample with fewer than 150,000 clones, 70% to 90% of them seen once. The sequenced material came from peripheral blood. These TCRs come from a woman between 50 and 59 years old with active or convalescent COVID-19.

This clone was seen just once. The J gene is TRBJ2-6, the V gene TRBV7-2; 7 bases match TRBD2. Germline CDR1 and CDR2: SGHTA and FQGNSA. This CDR3 comprises 14 residues. The CDR3 region has the DNA TGTGCAGTTGGCGGGAGATCTGGGGCCAACGTCCTGACTTTC. It specifies CAVGGRSGANVLTF. Using reference TRBV7-2 and TRBJ2-6 for the parts outside the CDR3, the full variable domain is GAGVSQSPSNKVTEKGKDVELRCDPISGHTALYWYRQSLGQGLEFLIYFQGNSAPDKSGLPSDRFSAERTGGSVSTLTIQRTQQEDSAVYLCAVGGRSGANVLTFGAGSRLTVL.

In DNA, the CDR3 is TGCAGTGCCCTAACACAGGGGGGCTACACCTTC. Encoded protein: CSALTQGGYTF. The chain recombines TRBV20-1 with TRBJ1-2; 7 positions match TRBD1. V shed 6 bases, J shed 8 bases, and the junction held 6 bases outside the gene matches. The CDR3 length is 11 residues. Per the germline V gene, CDR1 is DFQATT and CDR2 is SNEGSKA (reference sequence).

The chain uses TRBV28 and TRBJ2-2; TRBD2 matches 10 bases. V gave up 6 bases and J gave up 1 base; unmatched junction bases: 5. The CDR3 has 16 amino acids. Germline V gene sequence: CDR1 MDHEN, CDR2 SYDVKM. This CDR3 reads CASRSSGSGNTGELFF. The CDR3 nucleotides are TGTGCCAGCAGGTCTAGCGGGAGTGGGAACACCGGGGAGCTGTTTTTT.

This chain links TRBV5-6 with TRBJ2-7; perhaps TRBD2 as D (5 bases). The V end was cut by 6 bases, the J end by 2 bases, with 21 bases between. This CDR3 spans 16 amino acids. CDR1 is SGHDT, CDR2 YYEEEE, per germline. DNA of the CDR3: TGTGCCAGCACCGCACTAGGCTCGGGCTCCACCTACGAGCAGTACTTC. Translation gives CASTALGSGSTYEQYF.

The genes are TRBV6-1 and TRBJ2-7; D call uncertain. V lost 1 base to trimming and J lost 0 bases, with 7 bases between them. The CDR3 consists of 14 residues. CDR1 MNHNS and CDR2 SASEGT come from the germline V gene. In nucleotides, the CDR3 is TGTGCCAGCAGTGAAGACAGCCTCTCCTACGAGCAGTACTTC. This sequence encodes CASSEDSLSYEQYF.

This chain links TRBV27 with TRBJ2-3, with D perhaps TRBD2 (6 bases). V was shortened by 6 bases and J by 5 bases, with 15 bases between the two germline ends. Germline V gene data show CDR1 as MNHEY and CDR2 as SMNVEV (reference sequence). This CDR3 is 14 amino acids long. Written as DNA, the CDR3 is TGTGCCAGCAGACCCTGGGGGGTGAAAGATACGCAGTATTTT. Amino acids: CASRPWGVKDTQYF.

The rearrangement uses TRBV9 and TRBJ2-3, with 8 bases that match TRBD1. Germline assignment: CDR1 SGDLS and CDR2 YYNGEE. The CDR3 consists of 15 residues. The V gene end was trimmed by 3 bases and the J gene end by 6 bases; junction bases not matched to a gene: 9. CDR3 DNA sequence: TGTGCCAGCAGCGACTTGACAGGGGTGTTCGATACGCAGTATTTT. Translated, it gives CASSDLTGVFDTQYF.

The V and J genes are TRBV9 and TRBJ2-2, with D possibly TRBD2 on 6 matching bases. The CDR3 runs 17 residues. Germline V gene sequence: CDR1 SGDLS, CDR2 YYNGEE. Trimming stripped 3 bases from V and 2 bases from J, with 17 bases between. As DNA, the CDR3 is TGTGCCAGCAGCGCCAGTCAGGGACTCCTTAACACCGGGGAGCTGTTTTTT. Its translation is CASSASQGLLNTGELFF. Using reference TRBV9 and TRBJ2-2 for the parts outside the CDR3, the full variable domain is DSGVTQTPKHLITATGQRVTLRCSPRSGDLSVYWYQQSLDQGLQFLIQYYNGEERAKGNILERFSAQQFPDLHSELNLSSLELGDSALYFCASSASQGLLNTGELFFGEGSRLTVL.